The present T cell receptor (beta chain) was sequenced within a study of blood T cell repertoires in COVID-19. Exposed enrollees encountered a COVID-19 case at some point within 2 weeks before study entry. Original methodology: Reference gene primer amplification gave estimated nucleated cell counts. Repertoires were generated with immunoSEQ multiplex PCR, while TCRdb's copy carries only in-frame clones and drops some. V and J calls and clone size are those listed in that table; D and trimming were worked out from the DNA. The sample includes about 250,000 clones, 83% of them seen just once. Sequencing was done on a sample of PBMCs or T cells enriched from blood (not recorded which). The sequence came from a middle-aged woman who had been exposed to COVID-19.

The chain's CDR3 is CASSRSGGAGGYTF. CDR3 nucleotides: TGTGCCAGCAGCCGCTCAGGGGGCGCGGGAGGCTACACCTTC. V usage is TRBV3-1 (or the pseudogene TRBV3-2) and J usage is TRBJ1-2; 8 bases fit TRBD1. Germline V CDR1 and CDR2: LGHDT, YNNKEL (reference sequence). This CDR3 is 14 amino acids long. The V gene end was trimmed by 4 bases and the J gene end by 8 bases; junction bases not matched to a gene: 9.